This T cell receptor (beta chain) stems from a study of blood T cell repertoires in COVID-19. This CDR3 spans 14 amino acids. Germline V CDR1 and CDR2: KGHSY, FQNENV. V shed 4 bases and J shed 2 bases, with 10 bases lying between them. The protocol was immunoSEQ multiplex PCR, while the TCRdb copy is restricted to in-frame clones and leaves out a portion. Of hundreds of thousands of clones in the sample, around 87% were seen once. The sequence was collected from a man younger than 45 who had recovered from COVID-19. What was sequenced was PBMCs or T cells enriched from blood (not recorded which). V and J are TRBV16 and TRBJ2-3, with D possibly TRBD1 on 6 matching bases. The DNA for the CDR3 is TGTGCCAGCAGCCGACAGGCGACCACAGATACGCAGTATTTT. Its protein product is CASSRQATTDTQYF.